This section outlines one T cell receptor (beta chain) sequence together with its context. What it binds is not known. Extracted RNA was reverse transcribed into cDNA, the sequencing template. Some clones are missing from TCRdb's copy, which holds only in-frame ones; the method was immunoSEQ multiplex PCR. The sample lists 150,000 to 200,000 clones; 58% were seen once. This CDR3 has 14 amino acids. Germline values: CDR1 MNHEY, CDR2 SMNVEV (reference sequence). Deletions cut 4 bases from V and 6 bases from J, with 16 bases between. This sample is part of a study of CD8+ T cells in alopecia areata. Study as a whole: Those treated were given oral tofacitinib at 5 to 10 mg twice daily. It was 6 to 18 months of tofacitinib, and then there were 6 months off drug. Study-wide results and limits: Many expanded lesional clones persisted in scalp and blood during tofacitinib treatment. Sequencing of scalp samples also includes resident alphabeta T cells from normal skin.

The treatment is: oral pan-JAK inhibitor, 5-10 mg twice daily. The sequence came from a human donor with alopecia areata. This sample comprised CD4+ T cells sorted from blood, obtained at approximately week 55, from a patient treated with tofacitinib. This rearrangement joins TRBV27 to TRBJ2-7; TRBD1 or TRBD2 may be the D gene (5 bases each). The CDR3 protein is CASSSGPPAGEQYF. CDR3 nucleotide sequence: TGTGCCAGCAGTTCGGGACCCCCGGCGGGCGAGCAGTACTTC.